One T cell receptor beta chain is described in this entry. Its target is unknown. Germline assignment: CDR1 SGHRS and CDR2 YFSETQ. CDR3 size: 11 residues. The V gene lost 0 bases and the J gene lost 8 bases, with 5 bases spanning the gap. MiXCR was run by TCRdb on the reads, yielding one entry per CDR3 protein. The sample lists fewer than 130,000 distinct CDR3 sequences; under 45% were seen once. These data belong to a study of T cell repertoires in cytomegalovirus infection. The wider study: Recently identified HLA-C-restricted CMV epitopes were among the peptides used. CMV infection and matching HLA type were both indicated by public TCR beta signatures.

Study results and limitations: Based on cumulative public TCR beta family frequency, carriers of CMV plus the relevant HLA were identified.

The sample here was CD8+ T cells from cultured PBMCs, taken from culture after CMV antigen stimulation. The TCR was taken from a human donor in good health (CMV status not recorded). Some clones in this sample may be carry-over from other donors' samples. The rearrangement uses TRBV5-1 and TRBJ1-1; D is unclear. CDR3 loop: CASSLGVEAFF. CDR3 DNA sequence: TGCGCCAGCAGCTTGGGGGTGGAAGCTTTCTTT.